A single sample gave rise to the 10 T cell receptor beta chains below, sequenced in a study of shared clonotypes between healthy human individuals. Profiling relied on immunoSEQ multiplex PCR, and the TCRdb table lists in-frame clones only, not all of them. The sample contains roughly 2 million clones, approximately 94% of which appear only once. The sample was naive CD4+ T cells sorted from blood. This sample's subset: CD45RA+ positively selected. Receptors originate from a man between 18 and 35 years old in good health.

This clone was seen only once. V gene TRBV27 combines with J gene TRBJ2-1; 7 bases are a match to TRBD2. CDR3 length: 16 amino acids. Losses at the gene ends were 6 bases for V and 5 bases for J; bases not matched to a gene: 13. Germline CDR1 and CDR2: MNHEY and SMNVEV (reference sequence). The CDR3 DNA is TGTGCCAGCAGGAGAGAGCTAGCGGCACAAAACAATGAGCAGTTCTTC. It codes for CASRRELAAQNNEQFF.

The chain uses TRBV9 and TRBJ2-6; a weak D match, TRBD1 (6 bases). This CDR3 comprises 13 residues. Trimming pared 3 bases from V and 8 bases from J, leaving 9 bases between. The germline V gene has CDR1 SGDLS and CDR2 YYNGEE. The CDR3 sequence is CASSDRVTNVLTF. The CDR3 DNA reads TGTGCCAGCAGCGACAGGGTTACCAACGTCCTGACTTTC.

This clone was detected only once. The J gene is TRBJ2-2, the V gene TRBV5-1; TRBD2 is a possible D gene (5 bases). The CDR3 is made up of 13 amino acids. V lost 0 bases and J lost 8, with 8 bases in between. CDR1 is SGHRS, CDR2 YFSETQ, per germline. The CDR3 coding sequence is TGCGCCAGCAGCTTGGTCCCGGGAGGGGAGCTGTTTTTT. Amino acids: CASSLVPGGELFF.

This clone has just a few counts. The CDR3: CASSVGYNSPLHF. The CDR3 DNA sequence: TGTGCCAGCAGCGTCGGATATAATTCACCCCTCCACTTT. The genes are TRBV5-6 and TRBJ1-6, with D unclear. Germline V lookup: CDR1 SGHDT, CDR2 YYEEEE. CDR3 length: 13 amino acids. Trimming removed 4 bases from V and 4 bases from J, with 6 bases in between.

This clone was counted only a few times. The rearrangement uses TRBV11-2 and TRBJ1-6; D gene uncertain. CDR1 and CDR2 (germline): SGHAT, FQNNGV. The CDR3 totals 12 residues. Trimming left V 4 bases short and J 15 bases short, with 13 bases between. CDR3 nucleotides: TGTGCCAGCAGCTATGTGGCGGCCGGCCTCCACTTT. It encodes CASSYVAAGLHF.

The chain employs TRBV13 and TRBJ2-7, with 12 bases aligning to TRBD1. Losses at the gene ends were 8 bases for V and 3 bases for J; bases not matched to a gene: 11. The CDR3 sequence is 16 residues long. Germline CDR1 PRHDT, CDR2 FYEKMQ (reference sequence). CDR3 residues: CASFIQGTGGGYEQYF. CDR3 nucleotides: TGTGCCAGCTTCATTCAGGGGACAGGGGGCGGCTACGAGCAGTACTTC. Looking up the rest from reference TRBV13 and TRBJ2-7 gives the full variable domain: AAGVIQSPRHLIKEKRETATLKCYPIPRHDTVYWYQQGPGQDPQFLISFYEKMQSDKGSIPDRFSAQQFSDYHSELNMSSLELGDSALYFCASFIQGTGGGYEQYFGPGTRLTVT.

This chain links TRBV6-5 with TRBJ2-2; tentative D call: TRBD2 (6 bases). In germline, CDR1 is MNHEY, CDR2 SVGAGI. The CDR3 is 14 residues long. The V end lost 7 bases, the J end lost 1 base, and 10 bases lay between the germline ends. The CDR3 is CASKAGWNTGELFF. The CDR3 DNA reads TGTGCCAGCAAGGCGGGGTGGAACACCGGGGAGCTGTTTTTT.

The chain carries TRBV28 and TRBJ2-5; maybe TRBD2 (6 bases). V gave up 2 bases and J gave up 5 bases, with 15 bases separating them. CDR1 is MDHEN, CDR2 SYDVKM, per germline. The CDR3 extends over 15 amino acids. For the CDR3, the DNA is TGTGCCAGCAGTTTAGCGGGGTTGGGTGAGGAGACCCAGTACTTC. Residues: CASSLAGLGEETQYF.

The CDR3 DNA reads TGTGCCAGCAGCCGGACCGGACAGCCTCGAAGTCAGCCCCAGCATTTT. Residues: CASSRTGQPRSQPQHF. This rearrangement joins TRBV5-8 to TRBJ1-5; tentatively, D is TRBD1 (6 bases). The germline CDR1 and CDR2 sequences are SGHTS and YDEGEE. V lost 4 bases and J 6 bases, leaving 20 bases between the germline ends. There are 16 residues in the CDR3.

This chain joins TRBV6-1 and TRBJ2-7; 10 nucleotides match TRBD1. There are 14 residues in the CDR3. Trimming at V came to 7 bases and at J to 4 bases, leaving 7 bases not matched to a gene. CDR1 is MNHNS, CDR2 SASEGT, per germline. The DNA for the CDR3 is TGTGCCAGCACCGGGACAGGGGATCGATACGAGCAGTACTTC. Translated, it gives CASTGTGDRYEQYF.